Reported below is one TCR beta chain. TCR beta sequencing covered blood CD8+ and CD4+ T cells. V dropped 5 bases and J dropped 4; count of bases not matched to a gene: 10. The CDR3 contains 16 residues. Germline V gives CDR1 MNHEY, CDR2 SMNVEV (reference sequence). Random-hexamer reverse transcription was applied to roughly 0.45 to 1 ug RNA. TCRdb re-called the immunoSEQ multiplex PCR reads with MiXCR, one entry per CDR3 protein. The sample shows approximately 190,000 distinct CDR3 sequences, around 95% of them seen only once. This record belongs to a study of CD8 T cells in Susac syndrome. The chain couples TRBV27 to TRBJ2-3, with 9 bases matching TRBD2. The specimen was CD4+ T cells from PBMCs. This TCR was sampled from a human donor with Susac syndrome. The CDR3 loop reads CASSLVVSGGPDTQYF. The CDR3 nucleotides are TGTGCCAGCAGTCTCGTCGTGAGCGGGGGGCCAGATACGCAGTATTTT.